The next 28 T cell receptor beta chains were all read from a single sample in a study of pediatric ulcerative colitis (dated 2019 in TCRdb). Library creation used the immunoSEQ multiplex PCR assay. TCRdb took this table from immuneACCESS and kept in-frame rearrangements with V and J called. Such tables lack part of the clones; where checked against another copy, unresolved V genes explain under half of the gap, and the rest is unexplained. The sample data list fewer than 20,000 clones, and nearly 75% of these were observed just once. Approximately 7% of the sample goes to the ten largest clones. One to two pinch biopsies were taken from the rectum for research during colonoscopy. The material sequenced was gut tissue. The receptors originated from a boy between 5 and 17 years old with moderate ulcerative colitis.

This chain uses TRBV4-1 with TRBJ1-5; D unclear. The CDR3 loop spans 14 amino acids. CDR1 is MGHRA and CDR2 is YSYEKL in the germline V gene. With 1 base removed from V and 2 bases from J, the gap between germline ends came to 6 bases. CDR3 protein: CASSQVDGNQPQHF. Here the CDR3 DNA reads TGCGCCAGCAGCCAAGTTGACGGCAATCAGCCCCAGCATTTT.

CDR3 nucleotide sequence: TGTGCCAGCTCACCCCTAGTCTGGAATGAGCAGTTCTTC. Translation: CASSPLVWNEQFF. This sequence joins TRBV18 and TRBJ2-1; D gene ambiguous. Looked up from germline, CDR1 is KGHSH and CDR2 is LQKENI. This CDR3 is 13 amino acids long. The V gene lost 3 bases and the J gene lost 7 bases, with 10 bases spanning the gap.

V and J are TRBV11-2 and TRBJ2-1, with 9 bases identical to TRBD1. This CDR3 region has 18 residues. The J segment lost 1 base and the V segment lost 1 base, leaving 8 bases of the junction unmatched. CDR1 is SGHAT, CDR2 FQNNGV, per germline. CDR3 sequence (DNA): TGTGCCAGCAGCTTAGTTAAATGGGACAGGGCTTCCTACAATGAGCAGTTCTTC. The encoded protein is CASSLVKWDRASYNEQFF. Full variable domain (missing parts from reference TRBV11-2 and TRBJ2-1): EAGVAQSPRYKIIEKRQSVAFWCNPISGHATLYWYQQILGQGPKLLIQFQNNGVVDDSQLPKDRFSAERLKGVDSTLKIQPAKLEDSAVYLCASSLVKWDRASYNEQFFGPGTRLTVL.

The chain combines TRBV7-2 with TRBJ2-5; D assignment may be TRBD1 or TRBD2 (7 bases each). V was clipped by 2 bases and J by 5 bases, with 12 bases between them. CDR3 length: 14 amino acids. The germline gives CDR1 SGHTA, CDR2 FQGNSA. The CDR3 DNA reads TGTGCCAGCAGCTTACAGGGGGAGGGGGAGACCCAGTACTTC. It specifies CASSLQGEGETQYF.

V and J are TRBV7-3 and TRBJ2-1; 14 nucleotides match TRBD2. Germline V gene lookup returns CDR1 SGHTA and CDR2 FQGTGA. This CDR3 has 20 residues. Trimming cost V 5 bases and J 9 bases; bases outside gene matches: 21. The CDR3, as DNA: TGTGCCAGCAGCCCTCTAGGACTAGCGGGGGGCCGAGAAAGTACGGGTGAGCAGTTCTTC. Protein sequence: CASSPLGLAGGRESTGEQFF.

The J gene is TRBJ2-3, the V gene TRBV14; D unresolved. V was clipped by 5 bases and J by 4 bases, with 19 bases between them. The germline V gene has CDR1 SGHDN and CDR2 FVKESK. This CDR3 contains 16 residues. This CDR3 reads CASSFGPARNADTQYF. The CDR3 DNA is TGTGCCAGCAGCTTTGGACCAGCGAGGAACGCAGATACGCAGTATTTT.

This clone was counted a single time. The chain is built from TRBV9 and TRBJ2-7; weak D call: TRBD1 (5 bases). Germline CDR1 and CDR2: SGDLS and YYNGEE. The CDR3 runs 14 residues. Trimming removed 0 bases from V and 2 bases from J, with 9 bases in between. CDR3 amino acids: CASSVEGLTYEQYF. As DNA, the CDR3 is TGTGCCAGCAGCGTAGAGGGGCTCACCTACGAGCAGTACTTC.

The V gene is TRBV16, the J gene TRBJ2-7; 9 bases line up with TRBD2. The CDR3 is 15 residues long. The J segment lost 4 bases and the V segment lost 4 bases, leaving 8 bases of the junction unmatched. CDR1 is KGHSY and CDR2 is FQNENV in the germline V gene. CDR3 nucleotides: TGTGCCAGCAGCCTATATTTAGCGGGAGAATACGAGCAGTACTTC. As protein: CASSLYLAGEYEQYF.

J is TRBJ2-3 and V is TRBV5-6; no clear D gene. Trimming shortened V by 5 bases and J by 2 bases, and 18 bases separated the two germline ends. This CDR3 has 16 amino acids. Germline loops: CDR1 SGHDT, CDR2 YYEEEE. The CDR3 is CASSWAEKTYTDTQYF. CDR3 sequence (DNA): TGTGCCAGCAGTTGGGCAGAAAAAACCTACACAGATACGCAGTATTTT.

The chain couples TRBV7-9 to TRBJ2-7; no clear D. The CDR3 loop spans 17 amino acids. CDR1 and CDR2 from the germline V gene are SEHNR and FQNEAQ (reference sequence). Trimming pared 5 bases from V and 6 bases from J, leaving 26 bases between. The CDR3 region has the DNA TGTGCCAGCAGCCCCGACCTCGGAGCCCCGGGTGAGTCCGAGCAGTACTTC. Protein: CASSPDLGAPGESEQYF.

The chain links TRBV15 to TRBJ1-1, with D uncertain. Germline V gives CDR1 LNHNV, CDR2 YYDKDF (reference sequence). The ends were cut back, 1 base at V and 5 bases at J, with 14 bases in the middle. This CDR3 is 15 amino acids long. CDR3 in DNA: TGTGCCACCAGCAGAGTCCACGGAGGGAGGACTGAAGCTTTCTTT. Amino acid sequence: CATSRVHGGRTEAFF. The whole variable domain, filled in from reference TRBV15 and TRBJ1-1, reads DAMVIQNPRYQVTQFGKPVTLSCSQTLNHNVMYWYQQKSSQAPKLLFHYYDKDFNNEADTPDNFQSRRPNTSFCFLDIRSPGLGDTAMYLCATSRVHGGRTEAFFGQGTRLTVV.

The CDR3 DNA follows: TGCGCCAGCAGTCTACAGGGTTCCACTGAAGCTTTCTTT. The encoded protein is CASSLQGSTEAFF. The chain has TRBV10-2 and TRBJ1-1, with TRBD1 as a possible D gene (6 bases). This CDR3 spans 13 amino acids. V was pared by 5 bases and J by 4 bases, with 11 bases between. Germline V gives CDR1 WSHSY, CDR2 SAAADI.

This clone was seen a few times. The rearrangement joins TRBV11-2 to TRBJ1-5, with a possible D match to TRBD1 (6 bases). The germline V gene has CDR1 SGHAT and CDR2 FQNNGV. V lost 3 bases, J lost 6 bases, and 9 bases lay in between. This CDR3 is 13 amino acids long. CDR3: CASSFGGSQPQHF. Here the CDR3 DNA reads TGTGCCAGCAGCTTTGGGGGCAGTCAGCCCCAGCATTTT.

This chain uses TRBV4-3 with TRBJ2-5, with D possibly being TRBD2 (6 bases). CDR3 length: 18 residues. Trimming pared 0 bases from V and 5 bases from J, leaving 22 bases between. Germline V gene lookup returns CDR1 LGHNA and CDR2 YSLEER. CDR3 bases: TGCGCCAGCAGCCAAGATAGTCCCCTAGCGCGCCCTCCGGAGACCCAGTACTTC. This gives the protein CASSQDSPLARPPETQYF.

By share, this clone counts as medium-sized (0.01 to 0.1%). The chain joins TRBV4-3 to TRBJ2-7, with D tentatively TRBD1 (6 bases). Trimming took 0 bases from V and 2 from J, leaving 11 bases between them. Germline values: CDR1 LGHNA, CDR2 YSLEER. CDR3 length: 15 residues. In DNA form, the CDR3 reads TGCGCCAGCAGCCAAGACAGGGGCGGAACCTACGAGCAGTACTTC. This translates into CASSQDRGGTYEQYF.

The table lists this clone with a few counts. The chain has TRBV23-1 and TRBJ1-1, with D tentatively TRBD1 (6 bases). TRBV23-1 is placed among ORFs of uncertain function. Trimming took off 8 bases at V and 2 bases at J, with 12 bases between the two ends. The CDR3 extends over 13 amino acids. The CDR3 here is CASPPQGNTEAFF. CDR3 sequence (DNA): TGCGCCAGCCCACCACAGGGAAACACTGAAGCTTTCTTT.

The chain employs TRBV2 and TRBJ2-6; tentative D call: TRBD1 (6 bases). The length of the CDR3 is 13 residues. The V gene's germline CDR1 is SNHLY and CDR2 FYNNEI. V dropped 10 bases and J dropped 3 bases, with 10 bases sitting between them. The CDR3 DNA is TGTGCCATCACAGGGTATGGGGCCAACGTCCTGACTTTC. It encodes CAITGYGANVLTF.

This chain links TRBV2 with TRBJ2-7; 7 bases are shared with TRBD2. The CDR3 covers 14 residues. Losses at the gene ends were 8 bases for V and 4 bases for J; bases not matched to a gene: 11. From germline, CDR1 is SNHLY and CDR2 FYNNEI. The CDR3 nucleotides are TGTGCCAGCCACATAAGCGGGGTTTCTTACGAGCAGTACTTC. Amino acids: CASHISGVSYEQYF.

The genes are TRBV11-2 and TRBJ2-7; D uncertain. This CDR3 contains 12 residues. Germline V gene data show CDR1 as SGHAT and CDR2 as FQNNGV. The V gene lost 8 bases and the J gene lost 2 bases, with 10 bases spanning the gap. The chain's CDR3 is CASGTPTYEQYF. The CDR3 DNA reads TGTGCCAGCGGCACACCGACCTACGAGCAGTACTTC.

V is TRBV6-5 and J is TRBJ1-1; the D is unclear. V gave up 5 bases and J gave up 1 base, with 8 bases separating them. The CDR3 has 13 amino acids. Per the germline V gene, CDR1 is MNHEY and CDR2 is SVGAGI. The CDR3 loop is CASSRRANTEAFF. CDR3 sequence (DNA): TGTGCCAGCAGTCGTAGGGCGAACACTGAAGCTTTCTTT.

The CDR3 protein is CASSESQGALYEQYF. The CDR3 DNA reads TGTGCCAGTAGTGAGAGCCAGGGGGCCCTTTACGAGCAGTACTTC. The chain is built from TRBV19 and TRBJ2-7, with 8 positions matching TRBD1. Germline values: CDR1 LNHDA, CDR2 SQIVND (reference sequence). V was pared by 5 bases and J by 4 bases, with 10 bases of the junction left unmatched. The CDR3 consists of 15 residues. The entire variable domain, with the rest obtained from reference TRBV19 and TRBJ2-7, is as follows: DGGITQSPKYLFRKEGQNVTLSCEQNLNHDAMYWYRQDPGQGLRLIYYSQIVNDFQKGDIAEGYSVSREKKESFPLTVTSAQKNPTAFYLCASSESQGALYEQYFGPGTRLTVT.

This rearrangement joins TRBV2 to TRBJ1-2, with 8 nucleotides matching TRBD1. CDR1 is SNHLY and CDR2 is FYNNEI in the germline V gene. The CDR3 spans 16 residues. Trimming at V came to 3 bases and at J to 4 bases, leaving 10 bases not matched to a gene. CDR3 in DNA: TGTGCCAGCAGTGACCCCCAGGGGGCGCGAAGCTATGGCTACACCTTC. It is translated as CASSDPQGARSYGYTF.

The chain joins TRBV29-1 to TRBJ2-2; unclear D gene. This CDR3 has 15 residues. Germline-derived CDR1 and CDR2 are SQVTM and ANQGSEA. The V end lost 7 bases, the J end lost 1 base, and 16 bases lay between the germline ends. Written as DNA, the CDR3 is TGCAGCGGACGATACCGGACGGGGAACACCGGGGAGCTGTTTTTT. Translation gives CSGRYRTGNTGELFF.

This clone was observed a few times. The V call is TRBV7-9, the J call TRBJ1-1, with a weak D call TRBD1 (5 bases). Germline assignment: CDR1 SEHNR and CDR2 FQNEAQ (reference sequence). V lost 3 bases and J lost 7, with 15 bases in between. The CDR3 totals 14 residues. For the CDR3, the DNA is TGTGCCAGCAGCTTGACAGCCGGAACAGGTGAAGCTTTCTTT. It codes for CASSLTAGTGEAFF.

CDR3 nucleotide sequence: TGTGCCAGCAGCCCAAACCTCAATTCACCCCTCCACTTT. Protein product: CASSPNLNSPLHF. The chain uses TRBV7-7 and TRBJ1-6; D is unclear. Germline values: CDR1 SSHAT, CDR2 FNYEAQ (reference sequence). The CDR3 spans 13 residues. V lost 5 bases and J lost 7, with 9 bases in between.

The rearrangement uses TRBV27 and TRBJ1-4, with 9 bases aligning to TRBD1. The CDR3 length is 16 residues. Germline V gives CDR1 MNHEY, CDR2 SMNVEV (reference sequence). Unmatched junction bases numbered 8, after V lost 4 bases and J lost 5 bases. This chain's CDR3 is CASSSRGTGNNEKLFF. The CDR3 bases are TGTGCCAGCAGTTCCCGGGGGACAGGGAACAATGAAAAACTGTTTTTT.

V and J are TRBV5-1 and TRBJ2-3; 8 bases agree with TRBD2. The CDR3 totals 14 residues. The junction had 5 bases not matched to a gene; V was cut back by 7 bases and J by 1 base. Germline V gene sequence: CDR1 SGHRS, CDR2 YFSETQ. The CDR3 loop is CASEAGAGTDTQYF. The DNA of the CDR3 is TGCGCCAGCGAAGCGGGGGCTGGCACAGATACGCAGTATTTT. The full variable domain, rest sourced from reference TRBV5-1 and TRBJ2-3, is KAGVTQTPRYLIKTRGQQVTLSCSPISGHRSVSWYQQTPGQGLQFLFEYFSETQRNKGNFPGRFSGRQFSNSRSEMNVSTLELGDSALYLCASEAGAGTDTQYFGPGTRLTVL.

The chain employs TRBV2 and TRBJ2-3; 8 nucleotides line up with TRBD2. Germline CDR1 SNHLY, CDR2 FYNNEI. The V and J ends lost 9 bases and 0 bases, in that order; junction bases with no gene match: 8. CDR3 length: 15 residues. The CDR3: CASRRVAGSTDTQYF. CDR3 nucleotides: TGTGCCAGTCGCCGGGTAGCGGGGAGCACAGATACGCAGTATTTT.